The subject of this entry is one T cell receptor (beta chain). As a fraction of the sample, this clonotype is medium-sized (0.01 to 0.1%). Its antigen has not been determined. No qualities accompany the bases; no much larger clone lies one base away. Library prep was done by 5' RACE. The PCR step used KAPA HiFi along with constant-region primers for TCRalpha or TCRbeta and a P20EA primer, and a nested second PCR with CA2 or CB2 followed. Amplification of TCR genes was performed by unbiased adaptor ligation RT-PCR, in which reverse transcription was carried out with Superscript III and a polyT18-containing BSL-18E primer. Once second-strand synthesis and blunting were done, the P10EA/P20EA adaptor was ligated onto the 5' end of the cDNA, and NotI digestion came next. For both the first and second PCRs, 20 cycles of 98 degrees C for 20 s, 65 degrees C for 30 s and 72 degrees C for 1 min were run. The Nextera XT Index kit v2 Set A was used to index the amplicons, which were pooled in equimolar amounts and quantified with a Qubit 2.0 Fluorometer. For sequencing, the Illumina MiSeq platform generated 2x300 bp paired-end reads. The authors processed their data as follows. Repertoire Genesis software ver.1.0 assigned each read to V and J genes according to the highest identity with IMGT reference sequences. The CDR3 region was defined as running from Cys104 to Phe118 plus Gly119 and was then translated, while a unique sequence read was defined by a distinct combination of V, J and CDR3 amino acids. Shared V|J combinations were selected when significance was reached in both a Fisher's exact test in edgeR and a Mann Whitney U test. After singletons were removed and 500 repertoire combinations were bootstrapped, the repertoire dissimilarity index was calculated using the R rdi package. TCRdb ran its own pipeline on the public reads, namely fastp trimming at Q25 and MiXCR clone calling, and kept in-frame beta chains. Each entry merges the rows of one CDR3 protein and shows their most common DNA and genes. The authors' filters were not applied to this entry. In all, the sample holds about a thousand distinct CDR3 sequences, and 13% of those were seen once. Around 19% of the sample comes from the top ten.

Patients who had received neoadjuvant chemotherapy or for whom clinical information was lacking were excluded from enrollment. The TCR-sequenced cases shown were male, and subtotal esophagectomy with 2- or 3-field lymphadenectomy was performed in the TCR-sequenced cases shown. RNA was isolated from bulk tumor tissue sections using a Qiagen AllPrep kit, and no T-cell sorting was performed. Until RNA extraction, small sections of surgically resected tumor tissue were kept in RNAlater reagent at -80 degrees C. The data were obtained in a study of esophageal squamous cell carcinoma tumors listed by TCRdb under 2021. For the wider study: Principal component analysis with K-means clustering of immunohistochemical values for T-cell and checkpoint markers was used to divide patients into immuno relation high and low groups. The roughly 10 cases yielded 1,671,742 total TCRalpha reads and 1 million to 1.4 million total TCRbeta reads, of which about 32,000 and 35,000, respectively, were unique. In Japan, some 53 patients with esophageal squamous cell carcinoma who were treated surgically made up the wider cohort, which included some 20 high and roughly 32 low immuno relation cases. The purpose of the study was to evaluate TCR repertoire diversity and shared TCR repertoires of T cells in the tumor environment of esophageal squamous cell carcinoma. TCR sequencing covered around 10 patients: five randomly selected high immuno relation cases and five background-matched low immuno relation cases. Beyond this particular receptor, the publication reports: Because TCRalpha and TCRbeta chains were sequenced separately, chain pairing and recognized antigens remained unknown. Given the large variation in the TCRalphabeta repertoire, shared V|J recombination candidates may have been selected by chance. Only a few cases were included in the TCR repertoire analysis, and no investigation at the CDR3 clonotype level was carried out. No difference in total TCR repertoire counts was observed between groups, whereas significant repertoire counts were found to be higher in the high immuno relation group. In three of the 10 cases, a single TCRalpha VJ recombination dominated, and TCRalpha diversity seemed to be reduced.

The sample was tumor tissue. The source of this sequence is a man aged 45-85 years with esophageal squamous cell carcinoma.

The CDR3 reads CASSLVVGVGEAFF. The nucleotide sequence reads TGTGCCAGCAGCTTGGTAGTCGGGGTGGGTGAAGCTTTCTTT. In this chain, TRBV5-4 is recombined with TRBJ1-1, with the D segment identity uncertain. Reading from cysteine to phenylalanine, the CDR3 counts 14 amino acids. CDR3 DNA only is kept here, 42 bases in frame from base 1. Trimming takes 0 bases from V and 7 bases from J, and the germline ends sit 13 bases apart. The germline V gene (reference sequence) supplies CDR1 SGHNT and CDR2 YYREEE.